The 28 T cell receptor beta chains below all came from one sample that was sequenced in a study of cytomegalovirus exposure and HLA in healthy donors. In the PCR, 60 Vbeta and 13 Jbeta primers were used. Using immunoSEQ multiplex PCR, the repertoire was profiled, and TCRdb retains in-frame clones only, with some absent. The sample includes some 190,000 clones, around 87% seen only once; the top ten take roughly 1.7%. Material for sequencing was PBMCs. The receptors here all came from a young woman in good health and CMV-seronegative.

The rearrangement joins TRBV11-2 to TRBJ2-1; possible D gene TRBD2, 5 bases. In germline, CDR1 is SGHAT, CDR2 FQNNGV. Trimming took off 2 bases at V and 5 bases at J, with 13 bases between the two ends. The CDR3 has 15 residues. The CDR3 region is CASSLILGENNEQFF. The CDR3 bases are TGTGCCAGCAGCTTAATTCTCGGGGAGAACAATGAGCAGTTCTTC.

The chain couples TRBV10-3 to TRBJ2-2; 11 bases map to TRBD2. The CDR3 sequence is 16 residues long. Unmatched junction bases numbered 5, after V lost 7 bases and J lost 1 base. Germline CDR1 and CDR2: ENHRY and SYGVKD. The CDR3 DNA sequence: TGTGCCATCAACCCTAGCGGGGGGATGAACACCGGGGAGCTGTTTTTT. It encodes CAINPSGGMNTGELFF.

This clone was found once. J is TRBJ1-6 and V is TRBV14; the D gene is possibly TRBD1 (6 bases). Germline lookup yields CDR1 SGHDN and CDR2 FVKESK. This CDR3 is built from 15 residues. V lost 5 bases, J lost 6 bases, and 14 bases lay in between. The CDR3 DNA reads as TGTGCCAGCAGCTACCGCCAGGGGTTTAATTCACCCCTCCACTTT. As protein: CASSYRQGFNSPLHF.

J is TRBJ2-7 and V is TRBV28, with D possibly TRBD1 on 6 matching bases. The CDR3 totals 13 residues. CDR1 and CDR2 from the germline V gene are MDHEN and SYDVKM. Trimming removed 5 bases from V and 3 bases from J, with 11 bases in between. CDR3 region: CASSGGAVYEQYF. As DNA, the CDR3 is TGTGCCAGCAGTGGGGGCGCGGTCTACGAGCAGTACTTC.

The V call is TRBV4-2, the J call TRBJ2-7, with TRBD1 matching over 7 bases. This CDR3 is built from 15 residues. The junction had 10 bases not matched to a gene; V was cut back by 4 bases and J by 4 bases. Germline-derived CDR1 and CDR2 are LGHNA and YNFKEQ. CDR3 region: CASSPTEGAGYEQYF. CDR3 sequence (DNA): TGTGCCAGCAGCCCCACAGAGGGGGCCGGATACGAGCAGTACTTC.

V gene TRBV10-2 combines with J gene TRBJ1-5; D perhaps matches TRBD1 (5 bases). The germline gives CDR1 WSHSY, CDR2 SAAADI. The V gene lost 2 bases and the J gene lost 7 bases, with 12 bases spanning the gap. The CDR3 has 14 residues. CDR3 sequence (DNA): TGCGCCAGCAGTGAGGGGGGGGTCGGGCAGCCCCAGCATTTT. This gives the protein CASSEGGVGQPQHF.

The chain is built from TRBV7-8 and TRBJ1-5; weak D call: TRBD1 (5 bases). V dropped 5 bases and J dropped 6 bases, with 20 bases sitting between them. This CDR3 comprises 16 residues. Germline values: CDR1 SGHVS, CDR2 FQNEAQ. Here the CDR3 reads CASSAAVMGRSQPQHF. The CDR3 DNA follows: TGTGCCAGCAGCGCTGCGGTCATGGGGCGAAGTCAGCCCCAGCATTTT.

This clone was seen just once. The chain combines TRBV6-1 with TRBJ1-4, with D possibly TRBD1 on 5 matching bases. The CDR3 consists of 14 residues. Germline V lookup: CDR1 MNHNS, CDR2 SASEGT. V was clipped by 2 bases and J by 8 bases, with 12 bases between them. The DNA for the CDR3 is TGTGCCAGCAGTGAAATGTCAGGGTCGGAAAAACTGTTTTTT. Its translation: CASSEMSGSEKLFF.

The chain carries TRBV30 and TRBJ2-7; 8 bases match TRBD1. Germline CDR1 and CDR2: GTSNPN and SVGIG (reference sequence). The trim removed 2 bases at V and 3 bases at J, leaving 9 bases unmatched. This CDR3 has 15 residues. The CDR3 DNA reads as TGTGCCTGGAGTCCCCCCCGGACAGGGCACTACGAGCAGTACTTC. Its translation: CAWSPPRTGHYEQYF.

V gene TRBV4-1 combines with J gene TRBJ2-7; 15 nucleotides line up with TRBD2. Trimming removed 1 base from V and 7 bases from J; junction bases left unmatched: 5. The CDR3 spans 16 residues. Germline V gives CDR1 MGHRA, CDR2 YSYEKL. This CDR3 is CASSQAPGLAGGEQYF. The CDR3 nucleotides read TGCGCCAGCAGCCAAGCGCCGGGACTAGCGGGAGGAGAGCAGTACTTC.

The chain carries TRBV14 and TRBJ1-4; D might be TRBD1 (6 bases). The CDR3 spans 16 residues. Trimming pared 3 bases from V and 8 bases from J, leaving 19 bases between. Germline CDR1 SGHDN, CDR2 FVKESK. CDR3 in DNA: TGTGCCAGCAGCCAGCCCATTCCGGGACAAGGGGAAAAACTGTTTTTT. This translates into CASSQPIPGQGEKLFF.

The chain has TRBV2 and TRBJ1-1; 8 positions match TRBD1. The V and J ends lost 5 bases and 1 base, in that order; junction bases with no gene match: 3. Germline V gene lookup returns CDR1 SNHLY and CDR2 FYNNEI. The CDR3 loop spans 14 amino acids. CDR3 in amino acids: CASSMTGENTEAFF. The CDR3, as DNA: TGTGCCAGCAGTATGACAGGGGAGAACACTGAAGCTTTCTTT.

The CDR3 DNA is TGTGCCAGCAGCACGTACCGAGGTGATACGCAGTATTTT. This gives the protein CASSTYRGDTQYF. This chain connects TRBV7-8 to TRBJ2-3; D is unresolved. CDR3 length: 13 amino acids. Per germline, CDR1 SGHVS and CDR2 FQNEAQ. The V and J ends lost 5 bases and 6 bases respectively, with 12 bases between them.

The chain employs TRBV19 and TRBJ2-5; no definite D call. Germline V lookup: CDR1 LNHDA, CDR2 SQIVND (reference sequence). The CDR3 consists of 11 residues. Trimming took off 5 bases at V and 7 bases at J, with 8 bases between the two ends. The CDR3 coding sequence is TGTGCCAGTAGTGGAGAGTTGACCCAGTACTTC. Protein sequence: CASSGELTQYF.

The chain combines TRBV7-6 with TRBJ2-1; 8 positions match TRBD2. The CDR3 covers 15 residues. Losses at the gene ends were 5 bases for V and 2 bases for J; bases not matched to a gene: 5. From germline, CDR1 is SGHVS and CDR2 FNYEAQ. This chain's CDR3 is CASSLLAETYNEQFF. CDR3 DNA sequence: TGTGCCAGCAGCCTACTAGCGGAGACCTACAATGAGCAGTTCTTC.

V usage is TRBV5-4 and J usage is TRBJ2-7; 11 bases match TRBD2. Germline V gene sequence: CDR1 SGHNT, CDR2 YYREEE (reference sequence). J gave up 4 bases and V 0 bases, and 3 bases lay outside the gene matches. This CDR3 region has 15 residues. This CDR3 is CASSLGGLAEYEQYF. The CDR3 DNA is TGTGCCAGCAGCTTGGGGGGACTAGCGGAATACGAGCAGTACTTC.

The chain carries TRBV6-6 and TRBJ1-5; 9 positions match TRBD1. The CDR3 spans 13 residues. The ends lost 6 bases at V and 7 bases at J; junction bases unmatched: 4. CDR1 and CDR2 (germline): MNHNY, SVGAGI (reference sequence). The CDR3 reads CASSQQGAQPQHF. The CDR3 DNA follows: TGTGCCAGCAGCCAACAGGGGGCCCAGCCCCAGCATTTT.

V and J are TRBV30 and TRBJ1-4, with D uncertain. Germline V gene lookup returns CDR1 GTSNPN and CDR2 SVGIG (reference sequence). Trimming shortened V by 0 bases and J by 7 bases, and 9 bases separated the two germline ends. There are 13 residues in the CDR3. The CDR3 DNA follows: TGTGCCTGGAGTGTACAGAGATCTGAAAAACTGTTTTTT. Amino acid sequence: CAWSVQRSEKLFF.

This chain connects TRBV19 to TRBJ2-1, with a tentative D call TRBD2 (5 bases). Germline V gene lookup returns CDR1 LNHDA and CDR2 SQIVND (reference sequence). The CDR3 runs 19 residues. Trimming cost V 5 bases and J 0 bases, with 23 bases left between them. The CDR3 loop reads CASSSRGRAVLSSYNEQFF. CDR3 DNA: TGTGCCAGTAGTTCCCGAGGTAGAGCGGTTTTGAGCTCCTACAATGAGCAGTTCTTC. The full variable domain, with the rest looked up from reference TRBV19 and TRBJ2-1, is DGGITQSPKYLFRKEGQNVTLSCEQNLNHDAMYWYRQDPGQGLRLIYYSQIVNDFQKGDIAEGYSVSREKKESFPLTVTSAQKNPTAFYLCASSSRGRAVLSSYNEQFFGPGTRLTVL.

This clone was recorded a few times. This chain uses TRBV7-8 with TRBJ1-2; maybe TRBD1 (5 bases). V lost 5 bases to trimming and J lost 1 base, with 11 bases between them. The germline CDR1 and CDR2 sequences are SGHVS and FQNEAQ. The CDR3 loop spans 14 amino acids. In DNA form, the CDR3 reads TGTGCCAGCAGCCCGACAGAGGTTAACTATGGCTACACCTTC. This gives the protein CASSPTEVNYGYTF.

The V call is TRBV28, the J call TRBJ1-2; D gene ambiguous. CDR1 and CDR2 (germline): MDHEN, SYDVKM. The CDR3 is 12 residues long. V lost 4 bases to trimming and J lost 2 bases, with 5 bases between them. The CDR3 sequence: CASSSGNYGYTF. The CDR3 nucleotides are TGTGCCAGCAGTTCCGGGAACTATGGCTACACCTTC.

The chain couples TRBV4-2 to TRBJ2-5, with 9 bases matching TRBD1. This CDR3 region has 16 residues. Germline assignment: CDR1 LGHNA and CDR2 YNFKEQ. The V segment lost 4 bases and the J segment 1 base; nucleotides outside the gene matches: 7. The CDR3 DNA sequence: TGTGCCAGCAGCCGGGACAGGGTAAAGTCCCAAGAGACCCAGTACTTC. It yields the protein CASSRDRVKSQETQYF.

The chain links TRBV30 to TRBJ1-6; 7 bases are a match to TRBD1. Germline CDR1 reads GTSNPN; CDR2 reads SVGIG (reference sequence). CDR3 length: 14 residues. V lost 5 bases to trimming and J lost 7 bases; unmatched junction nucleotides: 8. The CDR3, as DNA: TGTGCCTGGGCATTGGGACAGCCCAATTCACCCCTCCACTTT. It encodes CAWALGQPNSPLHF.

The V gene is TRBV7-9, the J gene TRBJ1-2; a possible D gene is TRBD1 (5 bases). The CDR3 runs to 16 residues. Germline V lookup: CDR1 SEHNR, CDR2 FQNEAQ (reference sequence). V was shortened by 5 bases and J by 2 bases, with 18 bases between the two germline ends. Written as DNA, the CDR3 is TGTGCCAGCAGCGAACCTGGGGCCAATGCAAACTATGGCTACACCTTC. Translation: CASSEPGANANYGYTF. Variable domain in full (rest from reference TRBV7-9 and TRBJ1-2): DTGVSQNPRHKITKRGQNVTFRCDPISEHNRLYWYRQTLGQGPEFLTYFQNEAQLEKSRLLSDRFSAERPKGSFSTLEIQRTEQGDSAMYLCASSEPGANANYGYTFGSGTRLTVV.

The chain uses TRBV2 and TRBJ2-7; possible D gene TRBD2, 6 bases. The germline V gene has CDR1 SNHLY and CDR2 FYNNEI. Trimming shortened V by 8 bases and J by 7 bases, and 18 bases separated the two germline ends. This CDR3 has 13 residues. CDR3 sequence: CASGVAAFREQYF. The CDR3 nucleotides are TGTGCCAGCGGGGTAGCGGCTTTTCGGGAGCAGTACTTC.

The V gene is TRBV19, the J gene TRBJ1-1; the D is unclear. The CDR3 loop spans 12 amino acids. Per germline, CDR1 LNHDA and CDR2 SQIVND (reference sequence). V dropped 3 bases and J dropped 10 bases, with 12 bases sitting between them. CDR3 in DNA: TGTGCCAGTAGTATTGAGGCCGCGAGAGCTTTCTTT. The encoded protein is CASSIEAARAFF.

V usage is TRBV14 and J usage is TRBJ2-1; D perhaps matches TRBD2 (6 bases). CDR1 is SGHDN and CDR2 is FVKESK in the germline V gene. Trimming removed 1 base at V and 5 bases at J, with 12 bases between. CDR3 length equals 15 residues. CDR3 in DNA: TGTGCCAGCAGCCAAGTCGATGGACTAAACAATGAGCAGTTCTTC. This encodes CASSQVDGLNNEQFF.

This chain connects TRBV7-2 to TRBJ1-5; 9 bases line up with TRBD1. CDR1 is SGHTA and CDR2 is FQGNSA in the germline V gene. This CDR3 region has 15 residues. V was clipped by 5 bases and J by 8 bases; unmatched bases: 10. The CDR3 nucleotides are TGTGCCAGCAGCCAAGGGGGACAGGGAGTGGAGCCCCAGCATTTT. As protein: CASSQGGQGVEPQHF.